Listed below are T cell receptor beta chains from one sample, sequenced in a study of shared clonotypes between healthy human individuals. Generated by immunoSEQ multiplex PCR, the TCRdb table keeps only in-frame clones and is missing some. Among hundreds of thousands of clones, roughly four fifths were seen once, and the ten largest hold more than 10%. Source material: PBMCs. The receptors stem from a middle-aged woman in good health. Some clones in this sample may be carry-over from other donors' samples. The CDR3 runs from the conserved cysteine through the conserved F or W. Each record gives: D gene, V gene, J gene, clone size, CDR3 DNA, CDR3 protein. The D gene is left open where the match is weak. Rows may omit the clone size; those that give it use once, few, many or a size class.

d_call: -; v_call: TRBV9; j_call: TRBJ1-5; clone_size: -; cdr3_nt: TGTGCCAGCAGCAACAGCAGAGGCAATCAGCCCCAGCATTTT; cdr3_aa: CASSNSRGNQPQHF
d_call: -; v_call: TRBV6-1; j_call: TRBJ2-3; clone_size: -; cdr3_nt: TGTGCCAGCAGTCCGGGCCGTAGCTCATATACGCAGTATTTT; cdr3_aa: CASSPGRSSYTQYF
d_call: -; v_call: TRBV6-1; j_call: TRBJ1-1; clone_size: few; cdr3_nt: TGTGCCAGCAGTGCAGGGTACGTGGAAGCTTTCTTT; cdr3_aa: CASSAGYVEAFF
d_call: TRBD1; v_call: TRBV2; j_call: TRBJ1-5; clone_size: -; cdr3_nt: TGTGCCAGCAGTGATCAAGGACAGGGGCAGCCCCAGCATTTT; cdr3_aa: CASSDQGQGQPQHF
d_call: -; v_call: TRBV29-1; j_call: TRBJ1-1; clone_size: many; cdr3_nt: TGCAGCGTTCTTAAAGCATTGGCACAGAACACTGAAGCTTTCTTT; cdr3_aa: CSVLKALAQNTEAFF
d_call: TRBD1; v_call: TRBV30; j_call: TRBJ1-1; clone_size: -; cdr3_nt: TGTGCCTGGAGTCGACAGGGGCGAGCTTTCTTT; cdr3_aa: CAWSRQGRAFF
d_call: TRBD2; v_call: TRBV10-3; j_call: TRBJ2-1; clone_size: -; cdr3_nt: TGTGCCATCAAGGCCAGCGGGAATCTAGAGGACAATGAGCAGTTCTTC; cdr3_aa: CAIKASGNLEDNEQFF
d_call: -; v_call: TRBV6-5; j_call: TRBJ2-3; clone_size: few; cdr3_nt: TGTGCCAGCAGTTACAGCGGGAGCACAGATACGCAGTATTTT; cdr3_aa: CASSYSGSTDTQYF
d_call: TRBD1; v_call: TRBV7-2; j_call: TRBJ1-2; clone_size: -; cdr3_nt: TGTGCCAGCAGCTTCGACAGGGGGCAAATTGGCTACACCTTC; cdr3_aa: CASSFDRGQIGYTF
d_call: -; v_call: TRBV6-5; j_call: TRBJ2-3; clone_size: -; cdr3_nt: TGTGCCAGCAGTGAAGCAGAGACAGATACGCAGTATTTT; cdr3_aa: CASSEAETDTQYF
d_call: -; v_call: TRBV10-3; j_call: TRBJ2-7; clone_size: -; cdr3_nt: TGTGCCATCAGTCTATCAGGGAACGAGCAGTACTTC; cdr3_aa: CAISLSGNEQYF
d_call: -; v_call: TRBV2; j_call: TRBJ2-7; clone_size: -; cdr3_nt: TGTGCCAGCAGTGAAGGTGGAGGGATCTCCTACGAGCAGTACTTC; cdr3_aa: CASSEGGGISYEQYF
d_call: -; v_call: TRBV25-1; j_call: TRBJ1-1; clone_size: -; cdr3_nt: TGTGCCAGCAGTGAACCGCCGGAGAACACTGAAGCTTTCTTT; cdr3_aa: CASSEPPENTEAFF
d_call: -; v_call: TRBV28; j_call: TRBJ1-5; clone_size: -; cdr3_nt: TGTGCCAGCAAGGGCATGGGTAGTCAGCCCCAGCATTTT; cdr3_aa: CASKGMGSQPQHF
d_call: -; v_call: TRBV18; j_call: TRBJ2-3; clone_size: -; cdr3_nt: TGTGCCAGCCGCCCGGGTGGAGTGGAAGATACGCAGTATTTT; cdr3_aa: CASRPGGVEDTQYF
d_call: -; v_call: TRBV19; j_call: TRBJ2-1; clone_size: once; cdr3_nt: TGTGCCAGTAGTATAGGCCTAGCGTCCCCCAATGAGCAGTTCTTC; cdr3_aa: CASSIGLASPNEQFF
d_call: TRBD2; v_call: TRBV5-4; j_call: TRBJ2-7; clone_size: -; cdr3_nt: TGTGCCAGCAGCGTGACCGGGACTAGAAAGGTGCAGTACTTC; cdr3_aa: CASSVTGTRKVQYF
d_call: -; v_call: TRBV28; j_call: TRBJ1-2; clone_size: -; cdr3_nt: TGTGCCAGCCTTCCCAGCCTACAGGGAGGCTATGGCTACACCTTC; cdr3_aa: CASLPSLQGGYGYTF
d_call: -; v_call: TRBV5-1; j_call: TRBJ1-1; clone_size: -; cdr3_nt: TGCGCCAGCACCCAGTCGGCAGGCCGAGCTGAAGCTTTCTTT; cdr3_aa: CASTQSAGRAEAFF
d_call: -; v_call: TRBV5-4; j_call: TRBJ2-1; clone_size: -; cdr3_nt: TGTGCCAGCAGCTTGGGGCGGACCCTTCACGGCAATGAGCAGTTCTTC; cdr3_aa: CASSLGRTLHGNEQFF
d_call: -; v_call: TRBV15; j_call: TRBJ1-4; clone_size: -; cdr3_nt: TGTGCCACCAGCAGAGATTTCGGAGAAAATGAAAAACTGTTTTTT; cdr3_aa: CATSRDFGENEKLFF
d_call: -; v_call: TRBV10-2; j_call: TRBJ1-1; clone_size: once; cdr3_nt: TGCGCCAGCAGTGTAGGGGGGGCGCGAGGAGGCACTGAAGCTTTCTTT; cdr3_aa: CASSVGGARGGTEAFF
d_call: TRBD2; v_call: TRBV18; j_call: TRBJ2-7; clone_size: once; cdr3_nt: TGTGCCAGCTCACCAATTAGCGGGAGCTACGAGCAGTACTTC; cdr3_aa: CASSPISGSYEQYF
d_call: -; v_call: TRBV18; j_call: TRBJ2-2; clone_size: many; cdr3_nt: TGTGCCAGCTCACCACGGCTAACGAACACCGGGGAGCTGTTTTTT; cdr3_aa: CASSPRLTNTGELFF
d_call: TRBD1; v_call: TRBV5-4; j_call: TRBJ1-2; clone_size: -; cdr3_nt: TGTGCCAGCAGCAACAAACAGGGGGACTATGGCTACACCTTC; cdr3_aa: CASSNKQGDYGYTF
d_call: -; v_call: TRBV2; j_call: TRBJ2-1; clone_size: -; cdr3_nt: TGTGCCAGCAGTGAATCGGTTAGGGTTGGGCGGTTCTTC; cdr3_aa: CASSESVRVGRFF